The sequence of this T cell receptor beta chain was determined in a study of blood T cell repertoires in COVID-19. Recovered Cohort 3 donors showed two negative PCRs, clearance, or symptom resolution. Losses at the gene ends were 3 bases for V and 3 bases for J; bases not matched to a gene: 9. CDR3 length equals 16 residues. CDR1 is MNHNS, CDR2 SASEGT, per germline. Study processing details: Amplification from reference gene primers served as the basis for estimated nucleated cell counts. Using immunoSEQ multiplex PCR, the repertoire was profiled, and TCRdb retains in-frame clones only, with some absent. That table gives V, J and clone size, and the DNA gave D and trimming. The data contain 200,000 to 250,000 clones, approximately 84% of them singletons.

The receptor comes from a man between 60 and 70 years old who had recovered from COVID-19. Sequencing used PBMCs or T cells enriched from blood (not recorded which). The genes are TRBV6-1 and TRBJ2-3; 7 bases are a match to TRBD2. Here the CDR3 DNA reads TGTGCCAGCAGTGAGGGGAGGGGAGGTTTGACAGATACGCAGTATTTT. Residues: CASSEGRGGLTDTQYF.